This T cell receptor beta chain was sequenced during a study of T cells in Graves' hyperthyroidism and ophthalmopathy (dated 2019 in TCRdb). For the wider study: Peripheral blood samples were taken at the time of initial diagnosis, prior to any treatment. TCR V-J signatures able to tell the groups apart were searched for in a discovery cohort of approximately 95 patients, of whom roughly 42 had Graves' ophthalmopathy and 55 to 60 had stable Graves' hyperthyroidism. An independent validation cohort of under 20 hyperthyroidism patients and some 15 patients who later progressed to ophthalmopathy tested prospective prediction of ophthalmopathy. The 85 to 100 discovery patients were randomly split 7:3 into training and test sets. Thyroid tissue and blood T-cell repertoires from about 6 Graves' hyperthyroidism patients were also compared in the study. After blood sampling, hyperthyroidism patients were treated with methimazole at a starting dose of 30 mg daily, and ophthalmopathy patients were treated with high-dose intravenous methylprednisolone. TCR Vbeta CDR3 sequencing of 120 to 150 peripheral blood samples (approximately 44 ophthalmopathy, 75 to 85 hyperthyroidism and approximately 17 progressor patients) is reported in the paper. Overall results and qualifications from the work: Blood samples also contained most of the expanded thyroid clonotypes (frequency above 0.001), which suggests that blood repertoires may reflect thyroid immune responses. Sample size was not statistically predetermined, and blinding of investigators to group allocation was not performed. Ophthalmopathy was separated from stable hyperthyroidism by a 13 V-J signature model, with approximately 90% sensitivity and around 81% specificity obtained in cross-validation and 80%/75% obtained in testing. In validation, the model predicted progression to ophthalmopathy with 60% to 71% sensitivity and 72% to 75% specificity, a median of 6.5 months before onset.

TCR beta CDR3 regions were amplified from RNA transcripts. The TCR CDR3 was subjected to a first round of RT-PCR using the HTBI primer set and the Qiagen OneStep RT-PCR kit. Libraries were constructed in a second round of multiplex PCR, after which size selection and purification were carried out. Sequencing of the libraries was done on an Illumina HiSeq2000 using paired-end 100 bp reads. The authors' analysis ran thus. SOAPnuke was used to process the raw data, with reads discarded if the reads contained adapters or uncalled bases, had a mean Phred below 15, or lacked an exact constant-primer or identifier match. COPE v1.2.5 was used to merge the high-quality paired reads, and each unique nucleotide sequence was defined as a clonotype. MiTCR v1.1 was used to align the clonotypes against IMGT TRBV, TRBD and TRBJ reference segments. The analysis was restricted to V-J combinations with a frequency above 0.0001, which together covered around 99% of the repertoires. The TCS score was defined as the ratio of F50 (clonal expansion) to E x V (chaos), calculated using BLOSUM62-based TCRdist between CDR3 peptides within each V-J. Welch's t-statistics and random forest reduced 450 to 600 V-J features to 13, which were used in a naive Bayes classifier (R e1071). TCRdb reworked the public reads: Q25 trimming with fastp, MiXCR clone assembly, productive beta chains retained. Here each entry gathers all rows of one CDR3 protein and keeps the most common genes and DNA. The V and J calls and clone size come from TCRdb's table, not from the authors' own analysis. The table for this sample lists approximately 400,000 distinct CDR3 sequences; approximately 14% of them were counted only once. Jointly, the top ten make up roughly 25% of the sample.

A note on this clonotype: No cognate antigen has been identified for it. Being one base from a much bigger clone, this may be a read error. The CDR3 carries no conserved terminal phenylalanine or tryptophan, so it likely arises from a read error.

The CDR3 region is 14 residues in length, termini included. Only CDR3 DNA is held: 42 bases, read in frame from base 1. V loses 6 bases, J loses 0 bases, and the germline ends lie 11 bases apart. The hyperthyroidism patients were between 18 and 65 years old and newly diagnosed, with a disease duration of less than 2 months. Patients with uncontrolled infections, other autoimmune diseases, pregnancy or lactation were excluded. Clinical symptoms, serum thyroxine and TRAb, thyroid ultrasound, and orbital computed tomography formed the basis for the diagnoses. Blood from progressor patients was collected at the time of first diagnosis with hyperthyroidism, before any ophthalmopathy symptoms had appeared. Ficoll-Paque density gradient centrifugation was used to isolate PBMCs from about 9.4 ml of fresh peripheral blood. Progressor patients were first diagnosed with Graves' hyperthyroidism and then developed ophthalmopathy during follow-up. Trizol reagent was used to extract total RNA, and RNA quality was then checked on an Agilent 2100 Bioanalyzer.

The sequenced sample consisted of blood. The sequence links TRBV12-3 or TRBV12-4 to TRBJ1-1, with an unclear D gene assignment. This sequence originates from a woman between 18 and 29 years old with Graves' hyperthyroidism that later progressed to Graves' ophthalmopathy. The DNA sequence is as follows: TGTGCCAGCAGCTCCCAAGTCTTGAACACTGAAGCTTTCCTT. The resulting protein is CASSSQVLNTEAFL.